This TCR beta chain originates from a study of cytomegalovirus exposure and HLA in healthy donors. Study-wide findings and caveats: What was likely a sequencing artifact was a cluster of highly shared sequence variants. With high specificity and sensitivity, the classifier reportedly diagnosed cytomegalovirus status. Excluded: some indistinguishable V segments such as TRBV6-2 and TRBV6-3.

The CDR3 length is 12 residues. V shed 6 bases and J 12 bases; nucleotides not matched to a gene: 7. Germline CDR1 is MDHEN and CDR2 is SYDVKM. The PCR contained 60 Vbeta and 13 Jbeta primers. Generated by immunoSEQ multiplex PCR, the TCRdb table keeps only in-frame clones and is missing some. The sample shows approximately 110,000 clones, 73% of them seen only once. To note about this clone: Its antigen is unidentified.

The V call is TRBV28, the J call TRBJ1-4; 7 nucleotides match TRBD1. The clonotype originates from a woman in her forties in good health and CMV-seronegative. Sequencing used PBMCs. The chain's CDR3 is CASRLDRSELFF. In DNA form, the CDR3 reads TGTGCCAGCAGGCTGGACAGGTCGGAACTGTTTTTT.